This TCR beta chain came from a study of blood T cell repertoires in COVID-19. This CDR3 is 12 amino acids long. Trimming took 3 bases from V and 7 from J; bases not matched to a gene: 0. The germline V gene encodes CDR1 LNHDA and CDR2 SQIVND (reference sequence). Original processing methods: Scientists estimated how many nucleated cells there were by amplifying reference gene primers. Profiling relied on immunoSEQ multiplex PCR, and the TCRdb table lists in-frame clones only, not all of them. V and J calls and clone size come straight from that table; D and trimming were deduced from the DNA. The sample shows a few hundred thousand clones, around 84% of them seen only once.

Sequencing was done on a sample of PBMCs or T cells enriched from blood (not recorded which). The chain recombines TRBV19 with TRBJ2-1, with TRBD2 matching over 7 bases. The sequence was collected from a woman aged 18 to 35 who had recovered from COVID-19. The CDR3: CASSIGGNEQFF. The CDR3 DNA reads TGTGCCAGTAGTATCGGGGGGAATGAGCAGTTCTTC.